A selection of T cell receptor beta chains follows, all from one sample in a study of blood T cell repertoires in COVID-19. Clones were read by immunoSEQ multiplex PCR, and TCRdb kept only the in-frame ones, dropping some. The sample has a few hundred thousand clones, 86% seen once. The sample consisted of peripheral blood. The source of these receptors is a man aged 35 to 55 who had recovered from COVID-19. CDR3s include the opening cysteine and the closing phenylalanine or tryptophan. Each record gives: J gene, D gene, V gene, CDR3 length, CDR3 protein. The D gene is left open where the match is weak.

>TRBJ1-2|TRBD1|TRBV30|16
CAWNTPPGQGLRGYTF
>TRBJ2-1|-|TRBV7-2|13
CASSLGGYKEQFF
>TRBJ2-5|-|TRBV7-9|13
CASSLAGSVTQYF
>TRBJ2-2|-|TRBV5-1|15
CASSLAPLNTGELFF
>TRBJ2-7|TRBD1|TRBV7-2|17
CASSPYPRGQSSYEQYF
>TRBJ1-3|-|TRBV5-4|15
CASSGDTYSGNTIYF
>TRBJ1-2|-|TRBV19|15
CASSRTRALIHGYTF
>TRBJ2-7|-|TRBV18|14
CASSPRSGTYEQYF
>TRBJ2-6|-|TRBV10-2|11
CASGGANVLTF
>TRBJ1-2|-|TRBV11-2|16
CASSLVPRGGGDGYTF
>TRBJ2-3|-|TRBV30|14
CAWSRGRAEDTQYF
>TRBJ2-2|-|TRBV5-8|13
CASSSLLTGELFF
>TRBJ2-1|-|TRBV19|16
CASSTLSGLSYNEQFF
>TRBJ2-1|TRBD2|TRBV19|14
CATRGTSGINEQFF
>TRBJ2-7|TRBD1|TRBV20-1|15
CSASGLDRANYEQYF